Listed below are T cell receptor beta chains from one sample, sequenced in a study of control samples from healthy donors and cancer patients. The data were produced by immunoSEQ multiplex PCR, yet TCRdb's version contains in-frame clones alone and is incomplete. In the table there are about 250,000 clones, approximately 80% of which are singletons. Input material: PBMCs. The receptors were gathered from a woman aged 55 to 70 with lung cancer. Each CDR3 is given with its conserved first and last residue. Each record gives: clone size, D gene, J gene, V gene, CDR3 DNA, CDR3 protein. The D gene is left open where the match is weak. Rows may omit the clone size; those that give it use once, few, many or a size class.

clone size: -; D gene: -; J gene: TRBJ2-1; V gene: TRBV28; CDR3 DNA: TGTGCCAGCAGACGACCTCTCACTTACAATGAGCAGTTCTTC; CDR3 protein: CASRRPLTYNEQFF
clone size: few; D gene: TRBD1; J gene: TRBJ1-3; V gene: TRBV11-2; CDR3 DNA: TGTGCCAGCAGTCCTGACAGGGTGTCGGGAAACACCATATATTTT; CDR3 protein: CASSPDRVSGNTIYF
clone size: -; D gene: TRBD2; J gene: TRBJ2-1; V gene: TRBV15; CDR3 DNA: TGTGCCACCAGCAGGGGACTAGCGGCCTTGGGGAATGAGCAGTTCTTC; CDR3 protein: CATSRGLAALGNEQFF
clone size: -; D gene: -; J gene: TRBJ2-5; V gene: TRBV2; CDR3 DNA: TGTGCCAGCAGTGTCCACACTCAAGAGACCCAGTACTTC; CDR3 protein: CASSVHTQETQYF
clone size: once; D gene: TRBD2; J gene: TRBJ2-2; V gene: TRBV2; CDR3 DNA: TGTGCCAGCAGTCCGACTAGCGGGAGGCCTTACACCGGGGAGCTGTTTTTT; CDR3 protein: CASSPTSGRPYTGELFF
clone size: -; D gene: -; J gene: TRBJ1-1; V gene: TRBV5-1; CDR3 DNA: TGCGCCAGCAGCTTGCCCGGACAGTTGAACGCTTTCTTT; CDR3 protein: CASSLPGQLNAFF
clone size: -; D gene: -; J gene: TRBJ2-2; V gene: TRBV6-2/TRBV6-3; CDR3 DNA: TGTGCCAGCAGTTACGGCGGCAGGGGACGGCTCGGGGAGCTGTTTTTT; CDR3 protein: CASSYGGRGRLGELFF
clone size: -; D gene: -; J gene: TRBJ2-2; V gene: TRBV9; CDR3 DNA: TGTGCCAGCAGCGTAGCACGGGCCGCGAACACCGGGGAGCTGTTTTTT; CDR3 protein: CASSVARAANTGELFF
clone size: -; D gene: -; J gene: TRBJ2-2; V gene: TRBV9; CDR3 DNA: TGTGCCAGCAGCGTAGCTCCAGCAGCAGACTCCACCGGGGAGCTGTTTTTT; CDR3 protein: CASSVAPAADSTGELFF
clone size: once; D gene: -; J gene: TRBJ2-7; V gene: TRBV11-2; CDR3 DNA: TGTGCCAGCAGCTTAGAGGGGGCGGGTAGAACACCCAGCTACGAGCAGTACTTC; CDR3 protein: CASSLEGAGRTPSYEQYF
clone size: -; D gene: -; J gene: TRBJ1-2; V gene: TRBV5-1; CDR3 DNA: TGCGCCAGCAGCCCGCAAGGAGGAGGGAACTATGGCTACACCTTC; CDR3 protein: CASSPQGGGNYGYTF
clone size: -; D gene: TRBD1; J gene: TRBJ1-5; V gene: TRBV27; CDR3 DNA: TGTGCCAGCAGTTTTTTGGGGACAGAACAGCCCCAGCATTTT; CDR3 protein: CASSFLGTEQPQHF
clone size: -; D gene: -; J gene: TRBJ2-7; V gene: TRBV10-1; CDR3 DNA: TGCGCCAGCAGTGAGTCGTGGGGCTACGAGCAGTACTTC; CDR3 protein: CASSESWGYEQYF
clone size: -; D gene: -; J gene: TRBJ2-5; V gene: TRBV11-2; CDR3 DNA: TGTGCCAGCAGCGCAGGGGTGAGGGAGACCCAGTACTTC; CDR3 protein: CASSAGVRETQYF
clone size: once; D gene: TRBD1; J gene: TRBJ1-2; V gene: TRBV7-3; CDR3 DNA: TGTGCCAGCAGCCCGGACAGGGCAGCTGGCTACACCTTC; CDR3 protein: CASSPDRAAGYTF
clone size: -; D gene: -; J gene: TRBJ2-2; V gene: TRBV5-1; CDR3 DNA: TGCGCCAGCAGCGGCGGGATCGACACCGGGGAGCTGTTTTTT; CDR3 protein: CASSGGIDTGELFF
clone size: -; D gene: -; J gene: TRBJ1-4; V gene: TRBV28; CDR3 DNA: TGTGCCAGCAGTTTATTCTTCTTTGGGGGTATGGGGGTGGCCGCAACTAATGAAAAACTGTTTTTT; CDR3 protein: CASSLFFFGGMGVAATNEKLFF
clone size: few; D gene: TRBD2; J gene: TRBJ2-1; V gene: TRBV6-1; CDR3 DNA: TGTGCCAGCAGTGCCGGACTAGCGGGAGTTCACAATGAGCAGTTCTTC; CDR3 protein: CASSAGLAGVHNEQFF
clone size: -; D gene: -; J gene: TRBJ1-5; V gene: TRBV19; CDR3 DNA: TGTGCCAGTGGGGGAAGCTCGGGACGGCAGACAGAGCCTTATAGCAATCAGCCCCAGCATTTT; CDR3 protein: CASGGSSGRQTEPYSNQPQHF
clone size: -; D gene: -; J gene: TRBJ1-2; V gene: TRBV5-1; CDR3 DNA: TGCGCCAGCAGCGCCCAGGACAGTGGCACATATGGCTACACCTTC; CDR3 protein: CASSAQDSGTYGYTF
clone size: -; D gene: -; J gene: TRBJ2-7; V gene: TRBV6-5; CDR3 DNA: TGTGCCAGCAGAACGCCTTTGTTCTCCTACGAGCAGTACTTC; CDR3 protein: CASRTPLFSYEQYF
clone size: few; D gene: -; J gene: TRBJ2-5; V gene: TRBV5-1; CDR3 DNA: TGCGCCAGCCTTGAACCCCCGGCAGAGACCCAGTACTTC; CDR3 protein: CASLEPPAETQYF
clone size: -; D gene: -; J gene: TRBJ2-2; V gene: TRBV18; CDR3 DNA: TGTGCCAGCTCACCCCAACAGGCAGAGAACACCGGGGAGCTGTTTTTT; CDR3 protein: CASSPQQAENTGELFF
clone size: few; D gene: -; J gene: TRBJ1-5; V gene: TRBV2; CDR3 DNA: TGTGCCAGCAGTGATGGAGGGGGTAAGCCCCAGCATTTT; CDR3 protein: CASSDGGGKPQHF
clone size: once; D gene: TRBD1; J gene: TRBJ2-5; V gene: TRBV9; CDR3 DNA: TGTGCCAGCAGCGTCTCGGGACAGCAAGAGACCCAGTACTTC; CDR3 protein: CASSVSGQQETQYF
clone size: -; D gene: -; J gene: TRBJ1-3; V gene: TRBV3-1/TRBV3-2; CDR3 DNA: TGTGCCAGCAGCCAAGTGCTTTCAGTACACTCTGGAAACACCATATATTTT; CDR3 protein: CASSQVLSVHSGNTIYF
clone size: -; D gene: TRBD1; J gene: TRBJ2-7; V gene: TRBV11-1; CDR3 DNA: TGTGCCAGCAGCTTAGCCCCCGGGACAGGGGGCGACGAGCAGTACTTC; CDR3 protein: CASSLAPGTGGDEQYF
clone size: -; D gene: -; J gene: TRBJ2-1; V gene: TRBV7-3; CDR3 DNA: TGTGCCAGCAGCTTAGTAGGGACGGTCAATGAGCAGTTCTTC; CDR3 protein: CASSLVGTVNEQFF
clone size: -; D gene: -; J gene: TRBJ2-3; V gene: TRBV9; CDR3 DNA: TGTGCCAGCACCTCTCTCGGGGGCACAGATACGCAGTATTTT; CDR3 protein: CASTSLGGTDTQYF
clone size: -; D gene: -; J gene: TRBJ2-3; V gene: TRBV5-1; CDR3 DNA: TGCGCCAGCAGCTTCCAACTGGCGAGCACAGATACGCAGTATTTT; CDR3 protein: CASSFQLASTDTQYF
clone size: -; D gene: -; J gene: TRBJ2-6; V gene: TRBV18; CDR3 DNA: TGTGCCAGCTCACCAGTCGGGTTCTCTGGGGCCAACGTCCTGACTTTC; CDR3 protein: CASSPVGFSGANVLTF
clone size: -; D gene: -; J gene: TRBJ1-1; V gene: TRBV5-1; CDR3 DNA: TGCGCCAGCAGCTTGCTAGGGGGCACTGAAGCTTTCTTT; CDR3 protein: CASSLLGGTEAFF
clone size: -; D gene: -; J gene: TRBJ2-7; V gene: TRBV18; CDR3 DNA: TGTGCCAGCTCACCAAACTACGAGCAGTACTTC; CDR3 protein: CASSPNYEQYF
clone size: once; D gene: TRBD2; J gene: TRBJ2-3; V gene: TRBV6-4; CDR3 DNA: TGTGCCAGCATCCCCGAGAGGCTCCTAGCGGGAAGGGGACGGACAGATACGCAGTATTTT; CDR3 protein: CASIPERLLAGRGRTDTQYF
clone size: few; D gene: TRBD1; J gene: TRBJ2-2; V gene: TRBV12-5; CDR3 DNA: TGTGCTAGTGGTACACCCTATGGGACAGGGGAGGTCGGGGAGCTGTTTTTT; CDR3 protein: CASGTPYGTGEVGELFF
clone size: -; D gene: -; J gene: TRBJ2-1; V gene: TRBV5-1; CDR3 DNA: TGCGCCAGCAGCTTATGGGTTTCCTCCTACAATGAGCAGTTCTTC; CDR3 protein: CASSLWVSSYNEQFF
clone size: -; D gene: -; J gene: TRBJ1-1; V gene: TRBV18; CDR3 DNA: TGTGCCAGCTCACCAACCCCGGGGGACACTGAAGCTTTCTTT; CDR3 protein: CASSPTPGDTEAFF
clone size: few; D gene: -; J gene: TRBJ1-1; V gene: TRBV18; CDR3 DNA: TGTGCCAGCTCACAGCGTCTGAACACTGAAGCTTTCTTT; CDR3 protein: CASSQRLNTEAFF
clone size: -; D gene: TRBD2; J gene: TRBJ2-1; V gene: TRBV7-8; CDR3 DNA: TGTGCCAGCAGCTTGAGCGGGAGGCGGGATGAGCAGTTCTTC; CDR3 protein: CASSLSGRRDEQFF
clone size: -; D gene: -; J gene: TRBJ1-4; V gene: TRBV29-1; CDR3 DNA: TGCAGCGGGCGGGACACCGGGGATGGACTGTTTTTT; CDR3 protein: CSGRDTGDGLFF
clone size: -; D gene: TRBD1; J gene: TRBJ2-7; V gene: TRBV5-1; CDR3 DNA: TGCGCCAGCAGCTCGGCTGGACAGGGGGCAACCTACGAGCAGTACTTC; CDR3 protein: CASSSAGQGATYEQYF
clone size: few; D gene: TRBD1; J gene: TRBJ1-1; V gene: TRBV5-1; CDR3 DNA: TGCGCCAGCAGCTTAGGGACAGGCACTGAAGCTTTCTTT; CDR3 protein: CASSLGTGTEAFF
clone size: once; D gene: -; J gene: TRBJ1-6; V gene: TRBV7-8; CDR3 DNA: TGTGCCAGCAGCTTAGGGGACGGATCGAATTCACCCCTCCACTTT; CDR3 protein: CASSLGDGSNSPLHF
clone size: -; D gene: -; J gene: TRBJ2-3; V gene: TRBV7-9; CDR3 DNA: TGTGCCAGCAGCTCGGGGACAGATACGCAGTATTTT; CDR3 protein: CASSSGTDTQYF
clone size: -; D gene: -; J gene: TRBJ1-2; V gene: TRBV15; CDR3 DNA: TGTGCCACCAGCAGAGATACCACAGGCTATGGCTACACCTTC; CDR3 protein: CATSRDTTGYGYTF
clone size: -; D gene: -; J gene: TRBJ1-1; V gene: TRBV3-1/TRBV3-2; CDR3 DNA: TGTGCCAGCAGCCAAGCTGGGTCACACACTGAAGCTTTCTTT; CDR3 protein: CASSQAGSHTEAFF
clone size: -; D gene: -; J gene: TRBJ2-3; V gene: TRBV5-1; CDR3 DNA: TGCGCCAGCAGCTGGCGTCTCGGGAGCACAGATACGCAGTATTTT; CDR3 protein: CASSWRLGSTDTQYF
clone size: -; D gene: -; J gene: TRBJ1-1; V gene: TRBV20-1; CDR3 DNA: TGCAGTGCGTACAGGGAGGAAGCTTTCTTT; CDR3 protein: CSAYREEAFF
clone size: once; D gene: -; J gene: TRBJ2-3; V gene: TRBV2; CDR3 DNA: TGTGCCAGCAGTGAGTGGGCAGATACGCAGTATTTT; CDR3 protein: CASSEWADTQYF
clone size: -; D gene: -; J gene: TRBJ2-5; V gene: TRBV2; CDR3 DNA: TGTGCCAGCAGGGCCGGGGGGCCGGCGGCCCAGTACTTC; CDR3 protein: CASRAGGPAAQYF